These 31 T cell receptor beta chains were all obtained from the same sample, sequenced in a study of shared T cell receptors in the human thymus. Sequencing was performed with immunoSEQ multiplex PCR; in TCRdb, only in-frame clones are kept and a portion is missing. This table has roughly 710,000 clones, 80% to 90% appearing once. The same data also contributed to another study, on human thymus T cells.

Sequencing was performed on thymocytes. The receptor source for this set is a girl under three years old with a congenital heart defect.

This rearrangement joins TRBV11-3 to TRBJ2-1; 10 nucleotides align to TRBD2. V shed 5 bases and J 4 bases; nucleotides not matched to a gene: 8. This CDR3 is 16 amino acids long. Germline V gives CDR1 SGHNT, CDR2 YENEEA. The CDR3, as DNA: TGTGCCAGCAGCCCCACCTTAGCGGGGGGATACAATGAGCAGTTCTTC. Amino acids: CASSPTLAGGYNEQFF.

This clone appeared once. The chain employs TRBV11-2 and TRBJ1-1; D remains unclear. There are 13 residues in the CDR3. Germline assignment: CDR1 SGHAT and CDR2 FQNNGV. V was clipped by 9 bases and J by 3 bases, with 14 bases between them. The CDR3 spells CASSQNFDTEAFF. The CDR3 DNA reads as TGTGCCAGTAGCCAAAATTTTGACACTGAAGCTTTCTTT. The whole variable domain, remainder taken from reference TRBV11-2 and TRBJ1-1, is EAGVAQSPRYKIIEKRQSVAFWCNPISGHATLYWYQQILGQGPKLLIQFQNNGVVDDSQLPKDRFSAERLKGVDSTLKIQPAKLEDSAVYLCASSQNFDTEAFFGQGTRLTVV.

The genes are TRBV30 and TRBJ1-5; 12 nucleotides align to TRBD1. V shed 3 bases, J shed 3 bases, and the junction held 3 bases outside the gene matches. CDR3 length: 15 amino acids. The germline V gene encodes CDR1 GTSNPN and CDR2 SVGIG (reference sequence). In DNA form, the CDR3 reads TGTGCCTGGAGCGCGGGACAGGGGGCCAATCAGCCCCAGCATTTT. This sequence encodes CAWSAGQGANQPQHF.

In its sample, this clone was seen once. The chain carries TRBV2 and TRBJ1-1, with a weak D call TRBD1 (6 bases). Germline values: CDR1 SNHLY, CDR2 FYNNEI. The CDR3 runs 14 residues. V was pared by 7 bases and J by 3 bases, with 15 bases between. DNA for the CDR3: TGTGCCAGCAATTCAGGGGTTGCGGACACTGAAGCTTTCTTT. Protein sequence: CASNSGVADTEAFF.

The chain joins TRBV11-2 to TRBJ1-2; 7 bases are shared with TRBD1. The V and J ends lost 5 bases and 2 bases, in that order; junction bases with no gene match: 5. The CDR3 runs 14 residues. Germline-derived CDR1 and CDR2 are SGHAT and FQNNGV. The CDR3 DNA reads TGTGCCAGCAGCACCCAGGGGGGAAACTATGGCTACACCTTC. As protein: CASSTQGGNYGYTF.

The chain recombines TRBV18 with TRBJ1-5; TRBD1 agrees at 9 bases. The CDR3 spans 16 residues. Unmatched junction bases numbered 7, after V lost 3 bases and J lost 4 bases. CDR1 and CDR2 (germline): KGHSH, LQKENI. The DNA of the CDR3 is TGTGCCAGCTCACCTACCGGGACAGGGTTTAATCAGCCCCAGCATTTT. This sequence encodes CASSPTGTGFNQPQHF.

The V and J genes are TRBV7-9 and TRBJ1-5; possible D gene TRBD1, 5 bases. The CDR3 sequence is 14 residues long. Trimming shortened V by 6 bases and J by 5 bases, and 14 bases separated the two germline ends. The germline V gene has CDR1 SEHNR and CDR2 FQNEAQ (reference sequence). The CDR3 reads CASSRDSHYQPQHF. The CDR3 nucleotides are TGTGCCAGCAGTCGAGACAGCCACTATCAGCCCCAGCATTTT.

The V call is TRBV5-1, the J call TRBJ2-1; 9 bases line up with TRBD2. Trimming removed 4 bases from V and 5 bases from J; junction bases left unmatched: 7. Germline-derived CDR1 and CDR2 are SGHRS and YFSETQ. The CDR3 runs to 15 residues. In DNA, the CDR3 is TGCGCCAGCAGCCCGCGGACTAGCGCCGACAATGAGCAGTTCTTC. Translated, it gives CASSPRTSADNEQFF. The full variable domain, its missing parts supplied by reference TRBV5-1 and TRBJ2-1, is KAGVTQTPRYLIKTRGQQVTLSCSPISGHRSVSWYQQTPGQGLQFLFEYFSETQRNKGNFPGRFSGRQFSNSRSEMNVSTLELGDSALYLCASSPRTSADNEQFFGPGTRLTVL.

The chain recombines TRBV5-1 with TRBJ2-7, with 11 bases aligning to TRBD2. In germline, CDR1 is SGHRS, CDR2 YFSETQ. J gave up 1 base and V 5 bases, and 2 bases lay outside the gene matches. This CDR3 region has 14 residues. This CDR3 is CASRLAGASYEQYF. The DNA of the CDR3 is TGCGCCAGCAGACTAGCGGGGGCTTCCTACGAGCAGTACTTC.

V usage is TRBV5-4 and J usage is TRBJ1-2; 7 positions agree with TRBD1. CDR1 and CDR2 from the germline V gene are SGHNT and YYREEE (reference sequence). The CDR3 extends over 18 amino acids. V shed 7 bases, J shed 3 bases, and the junction held 21 bases outside the gene matches. For the CDR3, the DNA is TGTGCCAGCGTATCGGGCTATCCACGACAGGGATTGGACTATGGCTACACCTTC. Translated: CASVSGYPRQGLDYGYTF.

This clone was detected only once. This rearrangement joins TRBV27 to TRBJ2-2; weak D call: TRBD1 (6 bases). CDR3 length: 17 amino acids. The germline V gene encodes CDR1 MNHEY and CDR2 SMNVEV (reference sequence). V shed 2 bases and J shed 5 bases, with 18 bases lying between them. CDR3 coding DNA: TGTGCCAGCAGTTTAAAGCACAGGGTTTCCAAAACCGGGGAGCTGTTTTTT. Translation: CASSLKHRVSKTGELFF.

This chain links TRBV6-1 with TRBJ1-2; TRBD1 matches 12 bases. CDR3 size: 16 residues. V was clipped by 4 bases and J by 3 bases; unmatched bases: 6. The V gene's germline CDR1 is MNHNS and CDR2 SASEGT. CDR3 protein: CASSGGTGGHYYGYTF. In nucleotides, the CDR3 is TGTGCCAGCAGTGGGGGGACAGGGGGCCATTACTATGGCTACACCTTC.

The sample holds one count of this clone. The chain recombines TRBV6-6 with TRBJ2-1, with TRBD2 identical over 9 bases. Germline V gene sequence: CDR1 MNHNY, CDR2 SVGAGI (reference sequence). The J segment lost 3 bases and the V segment lost 6 bases, leaving 3 bases of the junction unmatched. The CDR3 runs to 14 residues. CDR3 bases: TGTGCCAGCAGCTCTAGCGGGGTCTACAATGAGCAGTTCTTC. Translated: CASSSSGVYNEQFF.

The rearrangement uses TRBV7-2 and TRBJ1-2; D is unclear. Per germline, CDR1 SGHTA and CDR2 FQGNSA. Trimming cost V 5 bases and J 7 bases, with 14 bases left between them. This CDR3 has 13 amino acids. The CDR3 sequence is CASSHEPRGGYTF. The DNA for the CDR3 is TGTGCCAGCAGCCACGAGCCAAGAGGTGGCTACACCTTC.

The chain is built from TRBV4-1 and TRBJ1-1; possibly TRBD1 for D (6 bases). The CDR3 has 14 amino acids. The V end lost 4 bases, the J end lost 11 bases, and 20 bases lay between the germline ends. Per the germline V gene, CDR1 is MGHRA and CDR2 is YSYEKL. The CDR3 DNA reads TGCGCCAGCAGCCCGTACTCCGCGACAGGTGGGGCTTTCTTT. Its translation: CASSPYSATGGAFF.

The rearrangement uses TRBV5-1 and TRBJ1-1, with 8 bases matching TRBD1. The V gene's germline CDR1 is SGHRS and CDR2 YFSETQ. J was trimmed by 4 bases and V by 0 bases; bases with no gene match: 5. The CDR3 has 15 amino acids. The CDR3 DNA reads as TGCGCCAGCAGCTTGGCAGGGGGCGCGAGCACTGAAGCTTTCTTT. As protein: CASSLAGGASTEAFF.

This clone was seen once. The gene calls are TRBV5-1 and TRBJ1-5; no clear D. CDR1 SGHRS and CDR2 YFSETQ come from the germline V gene. The CDR3 is 16 amino acids. Trimming stripped 4 bases from V and 4 bases from J, with 18 bases between. The CDR3 is CASSERTPTSNQPQHF. In DNA form, the CDR3 reads TGCGCCAGCAGCGAAAGGACTCCTACGAGTAATCAGCCCCAGCATTTT. Based on the CDR3 plus reference TRBV5-1 and TRBJ1-5, the full variable domain is KAGVTQTPRYLIKTRGQQVTLSCSPISGHRSVSWYQQTPGQGLQFLFEYFSETQRNKGNFPGRFSGRQFSNSRSEMNVSTLELGDSALYLCASSERTPTSNQPQHFGDGTRLSIL.

Of note for this clone: At one end the junction does not follow the germline gene, possibly because of a read error. This chain uses TRBV7-2 with TRBJ1-2; no reliable D call. This CDR3 has 11 residues. Germline values: CDR1 SGHTA, CDR2 FQGNSA. CDR3 nucleotide sequence: TGTGCCAGCAGTTTCCTGGGAGGGCTTTCCTTC. It codes for CASSFLGGLSF.

The genes are TRBV2 and TRBJ1-3; tentatively, D is TRBD1 (5 bases). V lost 1 base, J lost 2 bases, and 15 bases lay in between. Germline assignment: CDR1 SNHLY and CDR2 FYNNEI. The CDR3 consists of 17 residues. The CDR3 is CASSEDNGRGTGNTIYF. CDR3 in DNA: TGTGCCAGCAGTGAAGATAATGGGAGGGGAACTGGAAACACCATATATTTT.

The chain is built from TRBV21-1 and TRBJ1-2. TRBV21-1 is a pseudogene locus. The CDR3 contains 14 residues. CDR3 nucleotide sequence: TGTGCCAGCAGCTTCAAAGCAAGAACCTATGGCTACACCTTC. Its translation is CASSFKARTYGYTF.

The chain combines TRBV11-2 with TRBJ2-3, with unresolved D. Trimming stripped 1 base from V and 6 bases from J, with 2 bases between. The CDR3 loop spans 11 amino acids. The germline V gene has CDR1 SGHAT and CDR2 FQNNGV. The CDR3 coding sequence is TGTGCCAGCAGCTTAGCGGATACGCAGTATTTT. Protein sequence: CASSLADTQYF.

This clone has just one count. The chain couples TRBV20-1 to TRBJ1-2; no reliable D call. Germline V lookup: CDR1 DFQATT, CDR2 SNEGSKA (reference sequence). Trimming shortened V by 8 bases and J by 8 bases, and 15 bases separated the two germline ends. The CDR3 consists of 11 residues. The CDR3 DNA sequence: TGCAGTCCCTACCTTCGGGAGGGCTACACCTTC. Protein product: CSPYLREGYTF.

The V and J genes are TRBV2 and TRBJ1-1; D possibly corresponds to TRBD1 (5 bases). The CDR3 is 13 residues long. Looked up from germline, CDR1 is SNHLY and CDR2 is FYNNEI. Trimming cost V 11 bases and J 8 bases, with 21 bases left between them. CDR3 sequence reads: CAEPWGDDPEAFF. The CDR3 DNA sequence: TGTGCCGAACCTTGGGGCGACGACCCAGAAGCTTTCTTT.

CDR3: CASSPHLHYNEQFF. Written as DNA, the CDR3 is TGCGCCAGCAGCCCACATCTGCATTACAATGAGCAGTTCTTC. This chain links TRBV4-1 with TRBJ2-1; no definite D call. CDR3 length equals 14 residues. In germline, CDR1 is MGHRA, CDR2 YSYEKL. The V and J ends lost 4 bases and 4 bases respectively, with 11 bases between them.

This clone occurred once. V and J are TRBV28 and TRBJ2-7; possibly TRBD2 for D (6 bases). CDR1 MDHEN and CDR2 SYDVKM come from the germline V gene. The CDR3 consists of 14 residues. The ends were cut back, 3 bases at V and 3 bases at J, with 12 bases in the middle. In DNA form, the CDR3 reads TGTGCCAGCAGTTTCCCGGAGGGTGGCTACGAGCAGTACTTC. It yields the protein CASSFPEGGYEQYF.

The chain recombines TRBV18 with TRBJ2-2; D perhaps matches TRBD1 (6 bases). The CDR3 is made up of 15 amino acids. Trimming removed 3 bases from V and 5 bases from J, with 13 bases in between. From germline, CDR1 is KGHSH and CDR2 LQKENI. As DNA, the CDR3 is TGTGCCAGCTCACCGGTTAGCCAGGGGACCGGGGAGCTGTTTTTT. Protein product: CASSPVSQGTGELFF. Looking up the rest from reference TRBV18 and TRBJ2-2 gives the full variable domain: NAGVMQNPRHLVRRRGQEARLRCSPMKGHSHVYWYRQLPEEGLKFMVYLQKENIIDESGMPKERFSAEFPKEGPSILRIQQVVRGDSAAYFCASSPVSQGTGELFFGEGSRLTVL.

The J gene is TRBJ2-1, the V gene TRBV5-1; D gene uncertain. CDR3 length equals 16 residues. The V gene's germline CDR1 is SGHRS and CDR2 YFSETQ. With 1 base removed from V and 6 bases from J, the gap between germline ends came to 17 bases. The CDR3 loop is CASSLFPSASPNEQFF. CDR3 bases: TGCGCCAGCAGCTTGTTCCCCAGCGCTTCCCCCAATGAGCAGTTCTTC. Based on the CDR3 plus reference TRBV5-1 and TRBJ2-1, the full variable domain is KAGVTQTPRYLIKTRGQQVTLSCSPISGHRSVSWYQQTPGQGLQFLFEYFSETQRNKGNFPGRFSGRQFSNSRSEMNVSTLELGDSALYLCASSLFPSASPNEQFFGPGTRLTVL.

The gene calls are TRBV28 and TRBJ1-6; D is uncertain. The CDR3 totals 14 residues. V was clipped by 6 bases and J by 6 bases, with 12 bases between them. Germline V gene sequence: CDR1 MDHEN, CDR2 SYDVKM. The CDR3 here is CASSQGIANSPLHF. CDR3 DNA: TGTGCCAGCAGCCAAGGCATAGCTAATTCACCCCTCCACTTT.

The rearrangement uses TRBV5-1 and TRBJ2-5; D might be TRBD1 (5 bases). V was pared by 0 bases and J by 3 bases, with 12 bases between. Germline CDR1 reads SGHRS; CDR2 reads YFSETQ. The CDR3 loop spans 15 amino acids. As DNA, the CDR3 is TGCGCCAGCAGCTTGGGCGCCAGGGAAGAAGAGACCCAGTACTTC. Its translation is CASSLGAREEETQYF.

V usage is TRBV7-9 and J usage is TRBJ2-1, with 11 bases fitting TRBD2. Germline V gene sequence: CDR1 SEHNR, CDR2 FQNEAQ (reference sequence). The CDR3 runs to 18 residues. The V gene end was trimmed by 4 bases and the J gene end by 4 bases; junction bases not matched to a gene: 12. The CDR3 is CASSSLSSGGTFYNEQFF. The CDR3, as DNA: TGTGCCAGCAGCTCGCTCTCTAGCGGGGGGACTTTTTACAATGAGCAGTTCTTC.

V is TRBV18 and J is TRBJ1-2; 9 bases line up with TRBD1. Germline V gives CDR1 KGHSH, CDR2 LQKENI. After removal of 3 bases from V and 7 bases from J, the junction contained 21 bases not matched to a gene. CDR3 size: 19 residues. CDR3 nucleotides: TGTGCCAGCTCACCGGCCCGGGACAGGGCCGGGGGTTGGGGTCGTGGCTACACCTTC. Translation gives CASSPARDRAGGWGRGYTF.